Listed below are T cell receptor beta chains from one sample, sequenced in a study of breast tumors, draining lymph nodes, adjacent tissues. A single record per CDR3 protein comes from TCRdb applying MiXCR to the multiplex PCR reads. This table has some 53,000 distinct CDR3 sequences, around 45% appearing once. What was sequenced was breast tumor tissue. Every receptor here comes from a female donor with breast cancer. Some clones in this sample may be carry-over from other donors' samples. Each CDR3 is given with its conserved first and last residue. Fields, in order: V gene, clone size, D gene, J gene, CDR3 protein, CDR3 DNA. The D gene is left open where the match is weak. Clone size, where shown, is once, few, many, or a class for clones that have expanded.

>TRBV12-3/TRBV12-4|-|TRBD1|TRBJ1-4
CASSISGRGQPNEKLFF
TGTGCCAGCAGTATAAGCGGGAGGGGACAGCCTAATGAAAAACTGTTTTTT
>TRBV12-3/TRBV12-4|-|-|TRBJ2-5
CASSFKSLLSQVGRGGRDQETQYF
TGTGCCAGCAGTTTTAAGTCGTTACTCTCTCAAGTTGGGCGCGGGGGCCGTGACCAAGAGACCCAGTACTTC
>TRBV7-2|-|-|TRBJ2-7
CASSLIRGSTGELYF
TGTGCCAGCAGCTTGATAAGGGGGAGCACCGGGGAGCTGTACTTC
>TRBV2|-|-|TRBJ1-2
CATASGNAYGYTF
TGTGCCACCGCCAGCGGAAACGCCTATGGCTACACCTTC
>TRBV18|-|-|TRBJ2-5
CASSPTRARNTETQYF
TGTGCCAGCTCACCAACGCGCGCCCGGAATACAGAGACCCAGTACTTC
>TRBV28|-|-|TRBJ2-1
CASSPHKDVGDEQFF
TGTGCCAGCAGTCCTCACAAGGACGTAGGGGATGAGCAGTTCTTC
>TRBV6-1|few|-|TRBJ2-5
CASSRTGTYQETQYF
TGTGCCAGCAGTAGAACCGGGACGTATCAAGAGACCCAGTACTTC
>TRBV7-9|-|TRBD1|TRBJ2-7
CASSLTGTGGEQYF
TGTGCCAGCAGCTTAACCGGGACAGGGGGGGAGCAGTACTTC
>TRBV7-6|many|-|TRBJ2-5
CASSATGQLNF
TGTGCCAGCAGCGCCACGGGTCAGTTAAACTTC
>TRBV7-4|-|TRBD2|TRBJ2-5
CATITGTSGSSETQYF
TGTGCCACCATTACAGGGACTAGCGGGAGTTCAGAGACCCAGTACTTC
>TRBV19|medium-sized|TRBD1|TRBJ2-7
CASSNGQGAHEQYF
TGTGCCAGTAGTAACGGACAGGGGGCTCACGAGCAGTACTTC
>TRBV5-1|many|TRBD1|TRBJ2-7
CASSRSTGSYEQYF
TGCGCCAGCAGCCGGTCGACAGGGAGCTACGAGCAGTACTTC
>TRBV12-3/TRBV12-4|-|-|TRBJ2-1
CASSFLPGEGRSYNEQFF
TGTGCCAGCAGTTTTTTACCGGGTGAAGGGCGCTCCTACAATGAGCAGTTCTTC
>TRBV29-1|-|TRBD1|TRBJ1-5
CSVDLSGTGEPNQPQHF
TGCAGCGTTGATCTTTCCGGGACAGGGGAGCCCAATCAGCCCCAGCATTTT
>TRBV20-1|-|-|TRBJ1-5
CSAIGETNQEQHF
TGCAGTGCCATTGGAGAGACAAATCAGGAGCAGCATTTT
>TRBV29-1|many|-|TRBJ1-1
CSAQPYRDLSTEAFF
TGCAGCGCCCAACCATACAGGGATCTCAGCACTGAAGCTTTCTTT
>TRBV2|many|TRBD2|TRBJ2-7
CASSVRSSGRIYEQYF
TGTGCCAGCAGTGTCCGGTCTAGCGGGAGGATCTACGAGCAGTACTTC
>TRBV7-2|once|TRBD1|TRBJ1-2
CASSNNRGGYGYTF
TGTGCCAGCAGCAATAACAGGGGGGGCTATGGCTACACCTTC
>TRBV9|-|TRBD2|TRBJ2-2
CASSVGGSGRTGELFF
TGTGCCAGCAGCGTAGGAGGTAGCGGGAGGACCGGGGAGCTGTTTTTT
>TRBV5-1|-|-|TRBJ1-2
CASSLVAGGASDGHTF
-
>TRBV3-1|many|TRBD2|TRBJ2-2
CASSQGAGGRSTGELFF
TGTGCCAGCAGCCAGGGGGCGGGCGGGAGGAGTACCGGGGAGCTGTTTTTT
>TRBV4-1|many|TRBD2|TRBJ2-1
CASSQDFRGGREQFF
TGCGCCAGCAGCCAAGATTTTCGGGGGGGCCGTGAGCAGTTCTTC
>TRBV5-1|-|-|TRBJ1-1
CASSSTTGTMGMAFF
TGCGCCAGCAGCTCGACAACCGGGACCATGGGCATGGCTTTCTTC
>TRBV30|many|-|TRBJ1-2
CAWSAMFAGGYTF
TGTGCCTGGAGTGCCATGTTCGCAGGCGGCTACACCTTC
>TRBV7-8|many|TRBD2|TRBJ2-1
CASRPTSGRGSYNEQFF
TGTGCCAGCAGGCCGACTAGCGGGAGGGGCTCCTACAATGAGCAGTTCTTC
>TRBV20-1|many|TRBD1|TRBJ1-4
CSAYEAGGNEKLFF
TGCAGTGCTTACGAGGCAGGGGGTAATGAAAAACTGTTTTTT
>TRBV4-2|many|-|TRBJ2-3
CASSAETDTDTQYF
TGTGCCAGCAGCGCAGAGACAGACACAGATACGCAGTATTTT
>TRBV5-4|-|-|TRBJ2-3
CASSFYICSVQKEDTQHF
-
>TRBV30|many|-|TRBJ2-3
CAWSVGRTDTQYF
TGTGCCTGGAGTGTCGGCAGGACGGATACGCAGTATTTT
>TRBV7-9|many|-|TRBJ2-5
CASSLGHTQETQCF
TGTGCCAGCAGCTTAGGGCACACCCAAGAGACCCAGTGCTTC
>TRBV6-1|many|TRBD2|TRBJ2-7
CASSEGLAGNYEQYF
TGTGCCAGCAGTGAAGGACTAGCGGGAAACTACGAGCAGTACTTC
>TRBV28|many|-|TRBJ1-2
CASTSNYGYTF
TGTGCCAGCACGTCTAACTATGGCTACACCTTC
>TRBV7-2|once|-|TRBJ2-3
CASSLTGLATGTDTQYF
TGTGCCAGCAGCCTTACGGGTCTAGCGACTGGCACAGATACGCAGTATTTT
>TRBV7-2|many|TRBD2|TRBJ2-3
CASSFGLAGVGTQYF
TGTGCCAGCAGCTTCGGACTAGCGGGAGTGGGTACGCAGTATTTT
>TRBV5-4|once|-|TRBJ2-7
CASSEAVRTQGNEQYF
TGTGCCAGCAGCGAGGCGGTAAGGACACAGGGTAACGAGCAGTACTTC
>TRBV19|many|-|TRBJ1-2
CASSIGRFWTSEYGYTF
TGTGCCAGTAGTATAGGAAGATTTTGGACTTCGGAATATGGCTACACCTTC
>TRBV5-1|-|-|TRBJ2-3
CASSVTGQLTDTQYF
TGCGCCAGCAGTGTTACTGGTCAGCTAACAGATACGCAGTATTTT
>TRBV7-2|few|TRBD1|TRBJ1-1
CASRRQGASGEAFF
TGTGCCAGCCGCCGACAGGGAGCCTCCGGTGAAGCTTTCTTT
>TRBV20-1|many|-|TRBJ2-5
CSAIRDSETQYF
TGCAGTGCCATACGTGATTCCGAGACCCAGTACTTC
>TRBV5-8|many|TRBD1|TRBJ1-3
CASSQGTAGNTIYF
TGTGCCAGCAGCCAAGGGACAGCTGGAAACACCATATATTTT
>TRBV7-3|few|-|TRBJ1-1
CASSSYTSTEAFF
TGTGCCAGCAGCTCCTACACCTCCACTGAAGCTTTCTTT
>TRBV7-2|many|TRBD1|TRBJ1-2
CASRDTGGGYGYTF
TGTGCCAGCAGAGATACAGGGGGCGGATATGGCTACACCTTC
>TRBV12-3/TRBV12-4|many|-|TRBJ2-3
CASSLHGSSRSSTDTQYF
TGTGCCAGCAGCCTACACGGTTCGTCTCGAAGTAGCACAGATACGCAGTATTTT
>TRBV25-1|once|TRBD2|TRBJ2-1
CASSPIFGTSGQGNEQFF
TGTGCCAGCAGTCCAATTTTCGGGACTAGCGGGCAAGGGAATGAGCAGTTCTTC
>TRBV5-1|many|TRBD2|TRBJ2-5
CASSWEGPGPQETQYF
TGCGCCAGCAGCTGGGAGGGACCGGGACCCCAAGAGACCCAGTACTTC